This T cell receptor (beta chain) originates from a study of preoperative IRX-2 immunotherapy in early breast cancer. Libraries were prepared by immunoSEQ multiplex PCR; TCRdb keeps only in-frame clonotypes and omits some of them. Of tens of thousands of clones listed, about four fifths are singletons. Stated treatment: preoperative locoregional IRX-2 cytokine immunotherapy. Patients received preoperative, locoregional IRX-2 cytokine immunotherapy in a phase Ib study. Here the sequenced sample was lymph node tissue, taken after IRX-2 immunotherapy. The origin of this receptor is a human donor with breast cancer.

This CDR3 reads CASSLDGEPYEQYF. The CDR3 DNA reads as TGCGCCAGCAGCTTGGACGGGGAGCCCTACGAGCAGTACTTC. The chain couples TRBV5-1 to TRBJ2-7, with a tentative D call TRBD2 (5 bases). V lost 0 bases and J lost 2, with 9 bases in between. Germline values: CDR1 SGHRS, CDR2 YFSETQ. CDR3 length: 14 residues.